This T cell receptor beta chain comes out of a study of shared clonotypes between healthy human individuals. In replicate PCRs of sorted subsets, 150 to 200 ng DNA, tens of thousands of T cell genomes, was used. Produced via immunoSEQ multiplex PCR; TCRdb's table is partial and in-frame only. The repertoire holds around 2.5 million clones, with 80% to 95% as singletons. Deletions cut 0 bases from V and 2 bases from J, with 9 bases between. The CDR3 is made up of 15 amino acids. Germline V gene data show CDR1 as SGHRS and CDR2 as YFSETQ. In its sample, this clone was seen once. The antigen is not known. Overall study findings and caveats: Against clonotypes common to all four donors, non-shared ones had lower generation probabilities.

This clonotype was sampled from a man younger than 35 in good health. Some clones in this sample may be carry-over from other donors' samples. The sequenced material came from naive CD4+ T cells from PBMCs. The subset: CD45RA+ positively selected. The chain combines TRBV5-1 with TRBJ1-5, with a weak D call TRBD1 (6 bases). The CDR3 here is CASSLEGHGNQPQHF. The CDR3 nucleotides read TGCGCCAGCAGCTTGGAGGGACACGGCAATCAGCCCCAGCATTTT.